This T cell receptor beta chain was profiled in a study of blood T cell repertoires in COVID-19. The assay was immunoSEQ multiplex PCR, and TCRdb's table has in-frame clones only and misses some. The sample lists around 40,000 clones, roughly 89% occurring once. The clonotype was recovered from a man aged 35-49 years with COVID-19, enrolled during active disease. Material: peripheral blood.

The CDR3 region is CASSTQGSYGYTF. The CDR3, as DNA: TGTGCCAGCAGCACACAGGGGAGCTATGGCTACACCTTC. The V and J genes are TRBV7-9 and TRBJ1-2, with 7 positions matching TRBD1. The CDR3 has 13 amino acids. Germline V lookup: CDR1 SEHNR, CDR2 FQNEAQ (reference sequence). The junction had 4 bases not matched to a gene; V was cut back by 5 bases and J by 4 bases.